The 17 T cell receptor beta chains below were found in one sample sequenced in a study of cytomegalovirus exposure and HLA in healthy donors. Assay used: immunoSEQ multiplex PCR; TCRdb lists only in-frame clones, some missing. The sample includes some 79,000 clones, around 94% seen only once; the top ten take 3.2%. The sample consisted of PBMCs. These receptors were obtained from a woman between 18 and 29 years old in good health and CMV-seropositive.

The chain has TRBV7-2 and TRBJ2-7; TRBD1 is a possible D gene (5 bases). Germline V CDR1 and CDR2: SGHTA, FQGNSA. V dropped 5 bases and J dropped 1 base, with 9 bases sitting between them. This CDR3 contains 13 residues. The CDR3 nucleotides read TGTGCCAGCAGCGTGCGACAGTCCTACGAGCAGTACTTC. Its translation: CASSVRQSYEQYF.

The rearrangement links TRBV7-8 to TRBJ2-7, with 10 bases lining up with TRBD1. The junction had 16 bases not matched to a gene; V was cut back by 5 bases and J by 9 bases. Per the germline V gene, CDR1 is SGHVS and CDR2 is FQNEAQ. CDR3 length: 16 amino acids. The CDR3 loop reads CASSPESGTGVVGQYF. The CDR3 DNA is TGTGCCAGCAGCCCGGAGTCGGGGACAGGGGTAGTGGGGCAGTACTTC.

The chain couples TRBV10-1 to TRBJ1-6, with a possible D match to TRBD1 (5 bases). Germline-derived CDR1 and CDR2 are WNHNN and SYGVQD (reference sequence). V was shortened by 7 bases and J by 9 bases, with 13 bases between the two germline ends. This CDR3 comprises 13 residues. The chain's CDR3 is CASNLQEGSPLHF. For the CDR3, the DNA is TGCGCCAGCAATCTACAGGAGGGTTCACCCCTCCACTTT.

In this sample, this clone turned up once. The V and J genes are TRBV7-8 and TRBJ2-3; tentative D call: TRBD2 (6 bases). This CDR3 is 12 amino acids long. With 2 bases removed from V and 11 bases from J, the gap between germline ends came to 11 bases. Germline CDR1 and CDR2: SGHVS and FQNEAQ. The CDR3 spells CASSLRLGLQYF. The CDR3 DNA follows: TGTGCCAGCAGCTTAAGACTAGGGTTGCAGTATTTT. Using reference TRBV7-8 and TRBJ2-3 for the parts outside the CDR3, the full variable domain is GAGVSQSPRYKVAKRGQDVALRCDPISGHVSLFWYQQALGQGPEFLTYFQNEAQLDKSGLPSDRFFAERPEGSVSTLKIQRTQQEDSAVYLCASSLRLGLQYFGPGTRLTVL.

The J gene is TRBJ1-4, the V gene TRBV6-6, with TRBD1 matching over 7 bases. Trimming removed 1 base from V and 7 bases from J; junction bases left unmatched: 3. Germline CDR1 reads MNHNY; CDR2 reads SVGAGI (reference sequence). The CDR3 length is 14 residues. For the CDR3, the DNA is TGTGCCAGCAGTTACTTCAGGGGGACTGAAAAACTGTTTTTT. It translates to CASSYFRGTEKLFF.

The gene calls are TRBV4-2 and TRBJ2-1; D gene ambiguous. Germline V lookup: CDR1 LGHNA, CDR2 YNFKEQ. This CDR3 region has 16 residues. Trimming left V 2 bases short and J 0 bases short, with 11 bases between. The CDR3 sequence: CASSQFLRDSYNEQFF. CDR3 in DNA: TGTGCCAGCAGCCAATTTTTACGAGACTCCTACAATGAGCAGTTCTTC.

The chain employs TRBV6-5 and TRBJ2-1, with 11 bases lining up with TRBD2. CDR3 length: 16 amino acids. With V trimmed by 2 bases and J by 9 bases, 9 bases remained unmatched. Germline V CDR1 and CDR2: MNHEY, SVGAGI. CDR3 sequence (DNA): TGTGCCAGCAGTTACCGGACTAGCGGGCCCGGTCGTGAGCAGTTCTTC. It yields the protein CASSYRTSGPGREQFF.

V is TRBV29-1 and J is TRBJ1-1, with 9 positions matching TRBD1. CDR1 SQVTM and CDR2 ANQGSEA come from the germline V gene. This CDR3 is built from 15 residues. The junction had 6 bases not matched to a gene; V was cut back by 3 bases and J by 1 base. The chain's CDR3 is CSVDGRQGGNTEAFF. The CDR3, as DNA: TGCAGCGTTGATGGACGACAGGGGGGGAACACTGAAGCTTTCTTT.

The chain uses TRBV15 and TRBJ2-5, with no clear D. CDR3 size: 18 residues. Looked up from germline, CDR1 is LNHNV and CDR2 is YYDKDF (reference sequence). V was shortened by 4 bases and J by 8 bases, with 29 bases between the two germline ends. CDR3 DNA: TGTGCCACCAGCAAGATAGATGTCAGCAGGAAAGTGGGTACAACCCAGTACTTC. It encodes CATSKIDVSRKVGTTQYF.

CDR3 bases: TGTGCCAGCAGACAGGGGCGGGGCTACACCTTC. Protein sequence: CASRQGRGYTF. This chain links TRBV6-1 with TRBJ1-2, with TRBD1 identical over 7 bases. This CDR3 is built from 11 residues. From germline, CDR1 is MNHNS and CDR2 SASEGT. The V gene end was trimmed by 6 bases and the J gene end by 8 bases; junction bases not matched to a gene: 3.

This chain uses TRBV7-2 with TRBJ2-7, with a tentative D call TRBD2 (6 bases). The CDR3 length is 14 residues. Germline-derived CDR1 and CDR2 are SGHTA and FQGNSA. Deletions cut 2 bases from V and 6 bases from J, with 14 bases between. The CDR3 here is CASSLSAGPIEQYF. CDR3 nucleotides: TGTGCCAGCAGCTTAAGTGCGGGACCGATCGAGCAGTACTTC.

V gene TRBV2 combines with J gene TRBJ2-7, with 10 bases matching TRBD1. The CDR3 sequence is 15 residues long. The germline gives CDR1 SNHLY, CDR2 FYNNEI. The V segment lost 8 bases and the J segment 6 bases; nucleotides outside the gene matches: 13. CDR3 DNA sequence: TGTGCCAGCGGAGACAGGGGGCCAAGGGGGTTCGAGCAGTACTTC. Its translation: CASGDRGPRGFEQYF.

CDR3 in amino acids: CASSEPGLADNEQFF. For the CDR3, the DNA is TGTGCCAGCAGCGAGCCGGGACTAGCAGACAATGAGCAGTTCTTC. The rearrangement uses TRBV9 and TRBJ2-1, with 9 bases lining up with TRBD2. The CDR3 covers 15 residues. The V and J ends lost 3 bases and 5 bases, in that order; junction bases with no gene match: 6. CDR1 SGDLS and CDR2 YYNGEE come from the germline V gene.

The chain is built from TRBV6-6 and TRBJ2-1; D unclear. CDR3 length equals 12 residues. CDR1 is MNHNY, CDR2 SVGAGI, per germline (reference sequence). Trimming stripped 4 bases from V and 7 bases from J, with 8 bases between. The CDR3 is CASSSRLNEQFF. The CDR3 DNA reads TGTGCCAGCAGTTCCCGGTTAAATGAGCAGTTCTTC.

The V gene is TRBV13, the J gene TRBJ2-3; D possibly corresponds to TRBD2 (5 bases). CDR1 and CDR2 (germline): PRHDT, FYEKMQ (reference sequence). Deletions cut 1 base from V and 0 bases from J, with 8 bases between. The CDR3 contains 15 residues. CDR3 sequence: CASSLVTGSTDTQYF. The CDR3 nucleotides read TGTGCCAGCAGCTTAGTGACGGGAAGCACAGATACGCAGTATTTT.

This chain connects TRBV7-2 to TRBJ2-3; 9 bases align to TRBD2. Germline V gives CDR1 SGHTA, CDR2 FQGNSA. The V and J ends lost 2 bases and 2 bases, in that order; junction bases with no gene match: 8. The CDR3 has 17 residues. For the CDR3, the DNA is TGTGCCAGCAGCTTAACGCGGGGGGGGCGGGTCACAGATACGCAGTATTTT. Encoded protein: CASSLTRGGRVTDTQYF.

The CDR3 is CASTALGVGGYPLHF. The CDR3 DNA reads as TGTGCCAGCACCGCCCTGGGCGTGGGAGGGTACCCCCTCCACTTT. V and J are TRBV28 and TRBJ1-6; D remains unclear. Germline CDR1 and CDR2: MDHEN and SYDVKM. The CDR3 spans 15 residues. The ends were cut back, 7 bases at V and 13 bases at J, with 23 bases in the middle.